The next 32 T cell receptor beta chains were all read from a single sample in a study of memory CD4+ T cells and cytomegalovirus serostatus. The sort gate was single viable CD3+CD4+CD8-CD45RO+ cells for memory CD4+ T cells. Method: immunoSEQ multiplex PCR; TCRdb's copy keeps in-frame clones and lacks some. Here the sample spans about 25,000 clones, 60% to 80% being singletons. Input material: memory CD4+ T cells from blood. These receptors came from an adult in good health and CMV-seronegative.

The V gene is TRBV19, the J gene TRBJ1-1; 7 bases align to TRBD1. This CDR3 contains 15 residues. V lost 5 bases to trimming and J lost 1 base; unmatched junction nucleotides: 7. Germline V gene data show CDR1 as LNHDA and CDR2 as SQIVND (reference sequence). The CDR3 nucleotides are TGTGCCAGTAGTGGCCGACAGGGATGGAACACTGAAGCTTTCTTT. Residues: CASSGRQGWNTEAFF. Combining the CDR3 with reference TRBV19 and TRBJ1-1 gives the whole variable domain DGGITQSPKYLFRKEGQNVTLSCEQNLNHDAMYWYRQDPGQGLRLIYYSQIVNDFQKGDIAEGYSVSREKKESFPLTVTSAQKNPTAFYLCASSGRQGWNTEAFFGQGTRLTVV.

There are a few counts of this clone. The chain links TRBV9 to TRBJ2-3; maybe TRBD2 (5 bases). V was shortened by 1 base and J by 0 bases, with 9 bases between the two germline ends. CDR3 size: 15 residues. In germline, CDR1 is SGDLS, CDR2 YYNGEE. DNA of the CDR3: TGTGCCAGCAGCGTAATGGGAGTGAGCACAGATACGCAGTATTTT. It is translated as CASSVMGVSTDTQYF.

The V call is TRBV4-3, the J call TRBJ2-5, with a tentative D call TRBD2 (6 bases). The CDR3 runs 14 residues. CDR1 LGHNA and CDR2 YSLEER come from the germline V gene. Trimming took off 0 bases at V and 7 bases at J, with 12 bases between the two ends. The CDR3: CASSQDSSDGTQYF. The CDR3 nucleotides are TGCGCCAGCAGCCAAGACTCTAGCGACGGGACCCAGTACTTC.

The V gene is TRBV5-6, the J gene TRBJ1-3; possibly TRBD1 for D (5 bases). V gave up 2 bases and J gave up 0 bases, with 18 bases separating them. The CDR3 consists of 18 residues. Germline V gene sequence: CDR1 SGHDT, CDR2 YYEEEE. CDR3 in DNA: TGTGCCAGCAGCTTCGGGAGGGGCCTCCTCTTCTCTGGAAACACCATATATTTT. It encodes CASSFGRGLLFSGNTIYF. The entire variable domain, with the rest obtained from reference TRBV5-6 and TRBJ1-3, is as follows: DAGVTQSPTHLIKTRGQQVTLRCSPKSGHDTVSWYQQALGQGPQFIFQYYEEEERQRGNFPDRFSGHQFPNYSSELNVNALLLGDSALYLCASSFGRGLLFSGNTIYFGEGSWLTVV.

J is TRBJ1-2 and V is TRBV4-3; D possibly corresponds to TRBD1 (5 bases). Germline CDR1 and CDR2: LGHNA and YSLEER. V dropped 0 bases and J dropped 4 bases, with 12 bases sitting between them. CDR3 size: 15 residues. The CDR3 region is CASSQDGGGGYGYTF. CDR3 nucleotides: TGCGCCAGCAGCCAAGATGGGGGTGGCGGCTATGGCTACACCTTC.

This chain connects TRBV6-4 to TRBJ2-5; TRBD1 matches 8 bases. The V and J ends lost 3 bases and 1 base, in that order; junction bases with no gene match: 10. Germline V gene lookup returns CDR1 MRHNA and CDR2 SNTAGT. The CDR3 contains 17 residues. CDR3 in DNA: TGTGCCAGCAGTGATAGACTCCGGGACAGGATCCAAGAGACCCAGTACTTC. Amino acid sequence: CASSDRLRDRIQETQYF.

This clone was observed a few times. This chain connects TRBV7-9 to TRBJ2-1; 10 nucleotides agree with TRBD2. V shed 10 bases, J shed 0 bases, and the junction held 6 bases outside the gene matches. The CDR3 contains 15 residues. Germline loops: CDR1 SEHNR, CDR2 FQNEAQ (reference sequence). The CDR3 reads CATVSGGTSYNEQFF. CDR3 sequence (DNA): TGTGCCACCGTTAGCGGGGGGACCTCCTACAATGAGCAGTTCTTC.

This clone was counted a few times. This chain uses TRBV5-6 with TRBJ2-2; 8 nucleotides match TRBD1. CDR3 length: 15 amino acids. CDR1 and CDR2 from the germline V gene are SGHDT and YYEEEE. The junction had 2 bases not matched to a gene; V was cut back by 0 bases and J by 4 bases. CDR3 amino acids: CASSLDRGFTGELFF. DNA of the CDR3: TGTGCCAGCAGCTTGGACAGGGGGTTCACCGGGGAGCTGTTTTTT.

The chain combines TRBV7-9 with TRBJ1-4, with D uncertain. The germline gives CDR1 SEHNR, CDR2 FQNEAQ (reference sequence). Trimming pared 4 bases from V and 2 bases from J, leaving 8 bases between. This CDR3 region has 14 residues. The CDR3 region has the DNA TGTGCCAGCAGCTCGTCGGGTACTAATGAAAAACTGTTTTTT. This codes for CASSSSGTNEKLFF.

The chain combines TRBV5-1 with TRBJ1-6; 7 nucleotides agree with TRBD1. Germline V gene lookup returns CDR1 SGHRS and CDR2 YFSETQ. The CDR3 has 17 residues. Trimming at V came to 4 bases and at J to 5 bases, leaving 12 bases not matched to a gene. CDR3 DNA: TGCGCCAGCAGCCGAAAGACAGGGCATTTCGATAATTCACCCCTCCACTTT. Its protein product is CASSRKTGHFDNSPLHF.

This clone came up a few times. V and J are TRBV6-1 and TRBJ1-5; D perhaps matches TRBD1 (6 bases). This CDR3 is built from 15 residues. Trimming cost V 7 bases and J 7 bases, with 20 bases left between them. Germline assignment: CDR1 MNHNS and CDR2 SASEGT. In DNA form, the CDR3 reads TGTGCCAGCACTTTAAAGGGGGGGCTTCGGCAGCCCCAGCATTTT. This translates into CASTLKGGLRQPQHF.

This clone came up a few times. The CDR3 DNA sequence: TGTGCCATCAGTGAGGGGACAGGGGGAAACACTGAAGCTTTCTTT. This translates into CAISEGTGGNTEAFF. The chain links TRBV10-3 to TRBJ1-1; 11 nucleotides align to TRBD1. V was pared by 2 bases and J by 2 bases, with 1 base of the junction left unmatched. CDR3 size: 15 residues. Germline V gives CDR1 ENHRY, CDR2 SYGVKD.

The J gene is TRBJ2-7, the V gene TRBV9; 11 bases map to TRBD1. The CDR3 contains 15 residues. The junction had 8 bases not matched to a gene; V was cut back by 4 bases and J by 5 bases. Germline V CDR1 and CDR2: SGDLS, YYNGEE. CDR3 DNA: TGTGCCAGCAGCCGGGGACAGGGGGAATCGAACGAGCAGTACTTC. It codes for CASSRGQGESNEQYF. The entire variable domain, with the rest obtained from reference TRBV9 and TRBJ2-7, is as follows: DSGVTQTPKHLITATGQRVTLRCSPRSGDLSVYWYQQSLDQGLQFLIQYYNGEERAKGNILERFSAQQFPDLHSELNLSSLELGDSALYFCASSRGQGESNEQYFGPGTRLTVT.

This clone was counted between two and nine times. One end of the junction fails to match germline, which may point to a read error. The chain links TRBV18 to TRBJ1-3; D unclear. This CDR3 is 16 amino acids long. CDR1 is KGHSH, CDR2 LQKENI, per germline. CDR3 residues: CASSPPEGGRPNTIYF. As DNA, the CDR3 is TGTGCCAGCTCGCCACCTGAGGGTGGACGGCCAAACACCATATATTTT.

This clone was found a few times. The rearrangement uses TRBV2 and TRBJ1-4, with a tentative D call TRBD1 (5 bases). Germline V gene data show CDR1 as SNHLY and CDR2 as FYNNEI. The CDR3 contains 14 residues. The ends were cut back, 6 bases at V and 5 bases at J, with 13 bases in the middle. As DNA, the CDR3 is TGTGCCAGCAGAGGGCGGGGGTTGAATGAAAAACTGTTTTTT. It translates to CASRGRGLNEKLFF.

The rearrangement uses TRBV7-2 and TRBJ1-1, with D hard to call. Germline loops: CDR1 SGHTA, CDR2 FQGNSA. The V end lost 3 bases, the J end lost 2 bases, and 10 bases lay between the germline ends. This CDR3 contains 14 residues. Here the CDR3 DNA reads TGTGCCAGCAGCTTGGGTTACCTAAACACTGAAGCTTTCTTT. Residues: CASSLGYLNTEAFF.

The chain uses TRBV7-8 and TRBJ1-1, with a possible D match to TRBD1 (5 bases). This CDR3 is 17 amino acids long. Trimming cost V 4 bases and J 0 bases, with 18 bases left between them. From germline, CDR1 is SGHVS and CDR2 FQNEAQ. Here the CDR3 DNA reads TGTGCCAGCAGCTCTAGGCCGGGACGGAATATGAACACTGAAGCTTTCTTT. It encodes CASSSRPGRNMNTEAFF.

This chain connects TRBV7-9 to TRBJ1-3; D gene ambiguous. The CDR3 runs to 14 residues. Germline loops: CDR1 SEHNR, CDR2 FQNEAQ (reference sequence). Trimming cost V 5 bases and J 1 base, with 9 bases left between them. The CDR3, as DNA: TGTGCCAGCAGCCCCAGGAGTTCTGGAAACACCATATATTTT. Its translation: CASSPRSSGNTIYF.

The rearrangement uses TRBV5-4 and TRBJ1-2; 11 bases fit TRBD1. Unmatched junction bases numbered 4, after V lost 0 bases and J lost 3 bases. This CDR3 contains 16 residues. Germline values: CDR1 SGHNT, CDR2 YYREEE (reference sequence). In DNA, the CDR3 is TGTGCCAGCAGCTTGGCTTCGGGACAGGGGGACTATGGCTACACCTTC. Its protein product is CASSLASGQGDYGYTF.

This chain connects TRBV21-1 to TRBJ1-6; TRBD1, the table's D call, lacks a check against the DNA. TRBV21-1 is classified as a pseudogene. This CDR3 region has 19 residues. The CDR3 here is CASTHTTGQDPESYSPLHF. The CDR3 DNA reads TGTGCCAGCACCCATACCACGGGACAGGACCCCGAGAGTTATTCACCCCTCCACTTT.

The gene calls are TRBV28 and TRBJ2-5; TRBD1 is a possible D gene (5 bases). This CDR3 is 14 amino acids long. Germline V gene data show CDR1 as MDHEN and CDR2 as SYDVKM. Trimming took off 8 bases at V and 5 bases at J, with 18 bases between the two ends. The CDR3 loop reads CASATAGFWETQYF. Here the CDR3 DNA reads TGTGCCAGCGCAACTGCAGGGTTTTGGGAGACCCAGTACTTC.

In its sample, this clone was seen once. The chain recombines TRBV7-8 with TRBJ2-7; TRBD1 aligns across 7 bases. Germline CDR1 is SGHVS and CDR2 is FQNEAQ. V dropped 5 bases and J dropped 0; count of bases not matched to a gene: 7. This CDR3 comprises 15 residues. The CDR3 loop is CASSQDRISSYEQYF. The DNA of the CDR3 is TGTGCCAGCAGCCAGGACAGGATAAGCTCCTACGAGCAGTACTTC.

CDR3 region: CASSPQGRTQHF. The CDR3 nucleotides are TGTGCCAGCAGTCCGCAGGGTCGCACCCAGCATTTT. This sequence joins TRBV5-8 and TRBJ1-5; perhaps TRBD1 as D (5 bases). There are 12 residues in the CDR3. Germline lookup yields CDR1 SGHTS and CDR2 YDEGEE. V gave up 5 bases and J gave up 11 bases, with 14 bases separating them. The complete variable domain, with remaining parts taken from reference TRBV5-8 and TRBJ1-5, reads EAGVTQSPTHLIKTRGQQATLRCSPISGHTSVYWYQQALGLGLQFLLWYDEGEERNRGNFPPRFSGRQFPNYSSELNVNALELEDSALYLCASSPQGRTQHFGDGTRLSIL.

The chain employs TRBV6-6 and TRBJ1-2; D is uncertain. The CDR3 extends over 13 amino acids. The germline CDR1 and CDR2 sequences are MNHNY and SVGAGI (reference sequence). V was cut by 0 bases and J by 7 bases, with 9 bases left in between. The CDR3 DNA reads as TGTGCCAGCAGTTACTCGACCGGCAGTGGCTACACCTTC. Amino acid sequence: CASSYSTGSGYTF.

A few counts support this clone. This sequence joins TRBV5-4 and TRBJ2-2, with TRBD2 as a possible D gene (6 bases). The CDR3 has 16 amino acids. The V and J ends lost 3 bases and 0 bases respectively, with 12 bases between them. The germline V gene has CDR1 SGHNT and CDR2 YYREEE (reference sequence). CDR3 bases: TGTGCCAGCAGCTCCCAGGAGCGGGCGAACACCGGGGAGCTGTTTTTT. Translation: CASSSQERANTGELFF.

The chain recombines TRBV5-1 with TRBJ2-1; TRBD1 matches at 9 bases. The germline CDR1 and CDR2 sequences are SGHRS and YFSETQ. Unmatched junction bases numbered 5, after V lost 4 bases and J lost 9 bases. This CDR3 comprises 13 residues. CDR3 sequence (DNA): TGCGCCAGCAGCCCGGGACAGGGAGGTGAGCAGTTCTTC. It translates to CASSPGQGGEQFF.

This clone was observed a handful of times. The chain employs TRBV7-8 and TRBJ2-6; D ambiguous. CDR1 is SGHVS, CDR2 FQNEAQ, per germline. The CDR3 has 17 amino acids. The ends were cut back, 3 bases at V and 0 bases at J, with 12 bases in the middle. The DNA of the CDR3 is TGTGCCAGCAGCTTGACACCGGTTAGCTCTGGGGCCAACGTCCTGACTTTC. Protein: CASSLTPVSSGANVLTF.

The chain employs TRBV2 and TRBJ2-4; TRBD1 agrees at 7 bases. J was trimmed by 4 bases and V by 7 bases; bases with no gene match: 7. CDR3 size: 14 residues. Per germline, CDR1 SNHLY and CDR2 FYNNEI. CDR3 sequence (DNA): TGTGCCAGCACTGCTGACAGGGCTAAAAACATTCAGTACTTC. It translates to CASTADRAKNIQYF.

The chain employs TRBV27 and TRBJ1-4, with D tentatively TRBD1 (5 bases). Trimming stripped 6 bases from V and 5 bases from J, with 13 bases between. Germline values: CDR1 MNHEY, CDR2 SMNVEV (reference sequence). The length of the CDR3 is 14 residues. CDR3 protein: CASSRVLPNEKLFF. CDR3 sequence (DNA): TGTGCCAGCAGCAGGGTCCTACCGAATGAAAAACTGTTTTTT. The entire variable domain, with the rest obtained from reference TRBV27 and TRBJ1-4, is as follows: EAQVTQNPRYLITVTGKKLTVTCSQNMNHEYMSWYRQDPGLGLRQIYYSMNVEVTDKGDVPEGYKVSRKEKRNFPLILESPSPNQTSLYFCASSRVLPNEKLFFGSGTQLSVL.

The chain employs TRBV6-5 and TRBJ1-2, with 8 nucleotides matching TRBD1. Germline V gene sequence: CDR1 MNHEY, CDR2 SVGAGI. There are 13 residues in the CDR3. Trimming took 6 bases from V and 7 from J; bases not matched to a gene: 7. CDR3 sequence (DNA): TGTGCCAGCAGGCCCCCGACAGGGGCTGGCTACACCTTC. Translation gives CASRPPTGAGYTF.

This clone appeared a few times. The chain has TRBV7-2 and TRBJ2-5; 11 bases fit TRBD2. The germline V gene encodes CDR1 SGHTA and CDR2 FQGNSA. The V segment lost 1 base and the J segment 4 bases; nucleotides outside the gene matches: 11. The CDR3 is 18 amino acids. CDR3 amino acids: CASSLGVSTSGSPETQYF. CDR3 coding DNA: TGTGCCAGCAGCTTAGGGGTTAGCACTAGCGGGAGCCCAGAGACCCAGTACTTC.

This sequence joins TRBV5-5 and TRBJ1-2; D unclear. V gave up 4 bases and J gave up 4 bases, with 23 bases separating them. Germline assignment: CDR1 SGHKS and CDR2 YYEKEE (reference sequence). The CDR3 is made up of 17 amino acids. CDR3 DNA: TGTGCCAGCAGCCTTTCTACTGCCGTGGAGTCTTTCTATGGCTACACCTTC. This translates into CASSLSTAVESFYGYTF.